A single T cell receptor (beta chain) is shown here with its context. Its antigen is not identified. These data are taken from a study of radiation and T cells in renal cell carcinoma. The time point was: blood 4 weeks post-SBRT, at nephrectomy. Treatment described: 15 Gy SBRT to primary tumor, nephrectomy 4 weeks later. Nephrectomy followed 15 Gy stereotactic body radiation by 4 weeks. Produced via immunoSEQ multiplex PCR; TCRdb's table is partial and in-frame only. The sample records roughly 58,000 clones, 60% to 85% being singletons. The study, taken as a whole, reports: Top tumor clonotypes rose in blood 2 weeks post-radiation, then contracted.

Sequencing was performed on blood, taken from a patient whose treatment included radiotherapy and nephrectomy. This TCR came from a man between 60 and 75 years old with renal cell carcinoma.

CDR3 DNA sequence: TGCGCCAGCAGCTTGGGTCAGGGGGAGGAGACCCAGTACTTC. This translates into CASSLGQGEETQYF. V gene TRBV5-1 combines with J gene TRBJ2-5, with 7 bases aligning to TRBD1. The germline CDR1 and CDR2 sequences are SGHRS and YFSETQ. The V and J ends lost 0 bases and 5 bases, in that order; junction bases with no gene match: 4. The CDR3 length is 14 residues.